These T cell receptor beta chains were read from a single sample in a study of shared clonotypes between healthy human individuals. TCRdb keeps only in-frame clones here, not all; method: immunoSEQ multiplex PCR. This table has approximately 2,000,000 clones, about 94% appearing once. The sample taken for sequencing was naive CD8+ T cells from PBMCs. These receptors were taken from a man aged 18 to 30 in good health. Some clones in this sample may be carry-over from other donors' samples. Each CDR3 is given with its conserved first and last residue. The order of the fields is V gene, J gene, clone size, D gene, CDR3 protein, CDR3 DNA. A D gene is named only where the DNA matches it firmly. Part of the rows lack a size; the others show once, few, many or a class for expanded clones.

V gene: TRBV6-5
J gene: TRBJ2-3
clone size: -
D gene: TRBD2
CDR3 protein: CASSSGTSDTQYF
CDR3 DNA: TGTGCCAGCTCTAGCGGGACGTCAGATACGCAGTATTTT

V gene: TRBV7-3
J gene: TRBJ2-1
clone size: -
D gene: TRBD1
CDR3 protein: CASSLIGGAEQFF
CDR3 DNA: TGTGCCAGCAGCTTAATAGGGGGCGCCGAGCAGTTCTTC

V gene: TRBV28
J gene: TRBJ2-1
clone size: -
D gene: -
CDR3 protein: CASRGWDSYNEQFF
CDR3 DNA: TGTGCCAGCAGAGGGTGGGACTCCTACAATGAGCAGTTCTTC

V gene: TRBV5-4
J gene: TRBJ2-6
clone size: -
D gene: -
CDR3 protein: CASRPLSSGANVLTF
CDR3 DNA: TGTGCCAGCAGACCTCTGAGCTCTGGGGCCAACGTCCTGACTTTC

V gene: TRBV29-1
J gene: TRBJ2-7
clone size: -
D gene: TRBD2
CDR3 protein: CSAAGGYSSYEQYF
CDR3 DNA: TGCAGCGCCGCGGGGGGGTACAGCTCCTACGAGCAGTACTTC

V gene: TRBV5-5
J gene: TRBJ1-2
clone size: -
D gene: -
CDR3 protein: CASSGQGRSVGYTF
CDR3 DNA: TGTGCCAGCAGCGGTCAGGGGCGCAGTGTGGGCTACACCTTC

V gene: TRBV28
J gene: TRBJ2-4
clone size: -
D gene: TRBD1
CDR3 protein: CASSWPPGTEGSLAKNIQYF
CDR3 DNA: TGTGCCAGCAGTTGGCCTCCCGGGACAGAGGGATCCCTAGCCAAAAACATTCAGTACTTC

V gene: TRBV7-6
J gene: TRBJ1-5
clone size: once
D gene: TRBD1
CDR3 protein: CASSLGTGVNQPQHF
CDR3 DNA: TGTGCCAGCAGCTTAGGGACAGGGGTAAATCAGCCCCAGCATTTT

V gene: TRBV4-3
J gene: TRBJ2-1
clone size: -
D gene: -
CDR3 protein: CASSRTSGWASYNEQFF
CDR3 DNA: TGCGCCAGCAGCCGCACCTCAGGGTGGGCCTCCTACAATGAGCAGTTCTTC

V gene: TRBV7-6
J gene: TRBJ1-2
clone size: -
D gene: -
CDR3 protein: CASSPGLDLLYGYTF
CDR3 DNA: TGTGCCAGCAGCCCAGGACTGGACCTGCTCTATGGCTACACCTTC

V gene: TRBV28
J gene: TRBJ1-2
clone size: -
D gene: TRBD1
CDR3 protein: CASSTGQGQGYTF
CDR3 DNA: TGTGCCAGCAGTACGGGACAGGGTCAGGGCTACACCTTC

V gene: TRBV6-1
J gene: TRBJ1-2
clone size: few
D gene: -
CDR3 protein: CASTEAPGGNYGYTF
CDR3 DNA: TGTGCCAGCACTGAAGCCCCGGGGGGTAACTATGGCTACACCTTC

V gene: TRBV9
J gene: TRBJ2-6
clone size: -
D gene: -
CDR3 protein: CASSVAAGMSSGANVLTF
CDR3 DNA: TGTGCCAGCAGCGTAGCCGCAGGGATGAGCTCTGGGGCCAACGTCCTGACTTTC

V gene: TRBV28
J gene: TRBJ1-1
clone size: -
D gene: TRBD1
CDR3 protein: CASSLPRDRAEDTEAFF
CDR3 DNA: TGTGCCAGCAGTTTGCCGCGGGACAGGGCTGAGGACACTGAAGCTTTCTTT

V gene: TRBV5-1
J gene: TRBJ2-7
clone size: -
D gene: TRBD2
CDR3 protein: CASSIGRTSSYEQYF
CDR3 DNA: TGCGCCAGCAGCATAGGACGGACTAGCTCCTACGAGCAGTACTTC

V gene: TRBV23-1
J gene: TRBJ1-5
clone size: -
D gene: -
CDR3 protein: CASQPRDRYNQPQHF
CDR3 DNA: TGCGCCAGCCAACCTAGAGACAGGTACAATCAGCCCCAGCATTTT

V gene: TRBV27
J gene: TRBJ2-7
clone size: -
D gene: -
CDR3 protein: CASSHRGYGTYEQYF
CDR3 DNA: TGTGCCAGCAGCCACCGGGGGTACGGAACCTACGAGCAGTACTTC

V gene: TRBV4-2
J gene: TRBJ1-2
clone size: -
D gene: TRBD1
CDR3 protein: CASSPLTATGSRDYGYTF
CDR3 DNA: TGTGCCAGCAGCCCCCTAACAGCGACAGGGAGTCGGGACTATGGCTACACCTTC

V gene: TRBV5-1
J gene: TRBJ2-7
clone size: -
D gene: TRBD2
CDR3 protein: CASSLGSGKFGEQYF
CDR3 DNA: TGCGCCAGCAGCTTAGGTAGCGGGAAATTTGGCGAGCAGTACTTC

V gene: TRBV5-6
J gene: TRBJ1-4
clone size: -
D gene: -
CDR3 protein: CASSFETVNEKLFF
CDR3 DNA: TGTGCCAGCAGCTTTGAAACGGTGAATGAAAAACTGTTTTTT

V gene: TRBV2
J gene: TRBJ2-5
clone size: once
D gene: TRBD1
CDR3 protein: CASRDRGQETQYF
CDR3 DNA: TGTGCCAGCCGAGACAGGGGCCAAGAGACCCAGTACTTC

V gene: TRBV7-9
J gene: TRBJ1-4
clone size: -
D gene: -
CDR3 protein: CASSPGEATNEKLFF
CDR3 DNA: TGTGCCAGCAGTCCAGGAGAGGCAACTAATGAAAAACTGTTTTTT

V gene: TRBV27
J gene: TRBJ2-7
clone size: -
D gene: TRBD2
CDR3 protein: CASSLFGSGSSYEQYF
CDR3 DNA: TGTGCCAGCAGTTTATTCGGTAGCGGGAGCTCCTACGAGCAGTACTTC

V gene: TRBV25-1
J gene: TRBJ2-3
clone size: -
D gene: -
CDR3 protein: CASSEHLNTQYF
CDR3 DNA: TGTGCCAGCAGTGAACATCTTAATACGCAGTATTTT

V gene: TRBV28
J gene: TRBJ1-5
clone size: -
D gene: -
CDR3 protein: CASRVASSNQPQHF
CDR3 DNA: TGTGCCAGCAGGGTCGCGTCTTCCAATCAGCCCCAGCATTTT

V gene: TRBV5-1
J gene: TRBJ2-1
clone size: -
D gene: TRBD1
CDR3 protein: CASRTPTGDAYYNEQFF
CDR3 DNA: TGCGCCAGCAGGACCCCGACAGGGGACGCCTACTACAATGAGCAGTTCTTC

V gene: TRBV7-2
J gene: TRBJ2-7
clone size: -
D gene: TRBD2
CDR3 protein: CASRQPGLSYEQYF
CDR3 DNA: TGTGCCAGCAGACAACCGGGACTAAGCTACGAGCAGTACTTC

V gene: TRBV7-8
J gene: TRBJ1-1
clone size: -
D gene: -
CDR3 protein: CASSFSRANTEAFF
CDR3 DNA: TGTGCCAGCAGCTTCTCCCGGGCGAACACTGAAGCTTTCTTT

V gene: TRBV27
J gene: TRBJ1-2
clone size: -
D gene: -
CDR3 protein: CASSGKLEADYGYTF
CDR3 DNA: TGTGCCAGCAGTGGAAAATTGGAGGCGGACTATGGCTACACCTTC

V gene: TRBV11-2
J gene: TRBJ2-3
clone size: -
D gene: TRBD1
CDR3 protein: CAGQGVPDTQYF
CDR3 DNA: TGTGCCGGACAGGGCGTGCCAGATACGCAGTATTTT

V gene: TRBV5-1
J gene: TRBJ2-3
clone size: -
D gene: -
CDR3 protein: CASSSRGTSTDTQYF
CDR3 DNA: TGCGCCAGCAGCTCTAGGGGAACTAGCACAGATACGCAGTATTTT

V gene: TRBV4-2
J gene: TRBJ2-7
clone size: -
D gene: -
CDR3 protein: CASSQGGKYEQYF
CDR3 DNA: TGTGCCAGCAGCCAAGGGGGCAAGTACGAGCAGTACTTC

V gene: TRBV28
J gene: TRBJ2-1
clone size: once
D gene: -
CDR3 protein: CASSDGTTYNEQFF
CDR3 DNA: TGTGCCAGCAGCGACGGGACGACTTACAATGAGCAGTTCTTC

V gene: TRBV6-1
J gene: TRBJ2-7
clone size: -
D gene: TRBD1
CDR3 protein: CASSARQGSYEQYF
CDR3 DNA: TGTGCCAGCAGTGCGAGACAGGGCTCATACGAGCAGTACTTC

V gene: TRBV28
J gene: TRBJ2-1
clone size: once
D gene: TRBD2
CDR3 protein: CASSFAGEDNEQFF
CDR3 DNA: TGTGCCAGCAGTTTCGCGGGGGAAGACAATGAGCAGTTCTTC

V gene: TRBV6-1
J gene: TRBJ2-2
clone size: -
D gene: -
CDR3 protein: CASSEGSEGSSDTGELFF
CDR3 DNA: TGTGCCAGCAGTGAAGGTTCCGAGGGGTCCTCGGACACCGGGGAGCTGTTTTTT

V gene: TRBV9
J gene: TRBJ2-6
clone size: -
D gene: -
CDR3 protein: CASSVVTGAGEGISGANVLTF
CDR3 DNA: TGTGCCAGCAGCGTAGTCACCGGGGCAGGCGAGGGGATCTCTGGGGCCAACGTCCTGACTTTC

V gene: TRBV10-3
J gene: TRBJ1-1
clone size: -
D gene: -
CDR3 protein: CAISGGGVTEAFF
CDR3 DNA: TGTGCCATCAGTGGGGGGGGTGTAACTGAAGCTTTCTTT

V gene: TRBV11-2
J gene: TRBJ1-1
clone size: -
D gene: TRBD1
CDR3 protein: CASRPRDRLNTEAFF
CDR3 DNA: TGTGCCAGCAGACCCCGGGACAGGTTGAACACTGAAGCTTTCTTT

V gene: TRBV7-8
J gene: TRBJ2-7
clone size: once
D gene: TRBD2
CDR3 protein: CASRPGTIPYEQYF
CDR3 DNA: TGTGCCAGCCGTCCCGGGACTATTCCCTACGAGCAGTACTTC

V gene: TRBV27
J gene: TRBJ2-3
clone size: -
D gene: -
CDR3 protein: CASSATFTDTQYF
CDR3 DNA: TGTGCCAGCAGTGCGACTTTCACAGATACGCAGTATTTT

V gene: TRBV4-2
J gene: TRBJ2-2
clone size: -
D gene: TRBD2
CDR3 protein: CASSQDRQGLANTGELFF
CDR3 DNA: TGTGCCAGCAGCCAAGATCGACAGGGACTAGCTAACACCGGGGAGCTGTTTTTT

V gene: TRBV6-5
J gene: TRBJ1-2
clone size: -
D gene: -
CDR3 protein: CASSYGGNGYTF
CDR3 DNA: TGTGCCAGCAGTTACGGAGGGAATGGCTACACCTTC

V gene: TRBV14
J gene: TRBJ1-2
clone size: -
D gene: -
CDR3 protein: CASSQGFTNYGYTF
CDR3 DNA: TGTGCCAGCAGCCAAGGGTTCACTAACTATGGCTACACCTTC

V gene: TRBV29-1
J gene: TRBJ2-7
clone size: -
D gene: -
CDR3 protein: CSVAGTTGEQYF
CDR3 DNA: TGCAGCGTAGCCGGGACAACCGGCGAGCAGTACTTC

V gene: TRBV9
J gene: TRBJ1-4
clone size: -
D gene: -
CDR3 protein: CASSASLQPEKLFF
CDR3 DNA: TGTGCCAGCAGCGCCTCATTACAACCCGAAAAACTGTTTTTT

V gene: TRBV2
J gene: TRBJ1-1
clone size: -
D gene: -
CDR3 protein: CASKGLGVGTEAFF
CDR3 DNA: TGTGCCAGCAAAGGGCTTGGGGTTGGCACTGAAGCTTTCTTT

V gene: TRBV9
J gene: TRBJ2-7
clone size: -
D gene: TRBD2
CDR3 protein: CASSGGRVPYEQYF
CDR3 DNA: TGTGCCAGCAGCGGCGGGAGGGTGCCCTACGAGCAGTACTTC

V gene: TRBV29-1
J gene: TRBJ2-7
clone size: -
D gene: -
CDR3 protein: CSTRTGSSYEQYF
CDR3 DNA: TGCAGCACCCGTACGGGGAGCTCCTACGAGCAGTACTTC

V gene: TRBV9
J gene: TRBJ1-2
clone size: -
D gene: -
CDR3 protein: CASSQLNSGANGYTF
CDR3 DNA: TGTGCCAGCAGCCAGCTAAACTCGGGGGCGAATGGCTACACCTTC

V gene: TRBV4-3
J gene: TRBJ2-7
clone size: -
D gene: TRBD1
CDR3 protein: CASSHYGTGANSEQYF
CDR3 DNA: TGCGCCAGCAGCCACTACGGGACAGGGGCGAACAGCGAGCAGTACTTC

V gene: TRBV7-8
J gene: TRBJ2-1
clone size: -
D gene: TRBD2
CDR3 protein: CASSQGTMRINEQFF
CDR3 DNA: TGTGCCAGCAGCCAAGGGACTATGAGGATCAATGAGCAGTTCTTC

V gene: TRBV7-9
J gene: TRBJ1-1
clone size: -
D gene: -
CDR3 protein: CASMSGGDTEAFF
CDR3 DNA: TGTGCCAGCATGTCGGGGGGCGACACTGAAGCTTTCTTT

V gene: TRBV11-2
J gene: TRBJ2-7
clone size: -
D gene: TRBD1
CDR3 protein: CASSRRGTYEQYF
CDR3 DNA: TGTGCCAGCAGCCGCAGGGGGACCTACGAGCAGTACTTC

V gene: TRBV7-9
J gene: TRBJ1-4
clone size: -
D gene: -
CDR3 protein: CASSSQGPYEEKLFF
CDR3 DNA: TGTGCCAGCAGCTCACAGGGTCCTTATGAGGAAAAACTGTTTTTT

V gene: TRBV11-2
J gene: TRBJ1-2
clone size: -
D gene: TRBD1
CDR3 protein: CASSISATGAVGYTF
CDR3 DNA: TGTGCCAGCAGCATCTCCGCGACAGGGGCGGTTGGCTACACCTTC

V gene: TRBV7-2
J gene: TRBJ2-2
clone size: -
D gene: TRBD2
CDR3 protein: CASSSLAGLVTGELFF
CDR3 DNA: TGTGCCAGCAGCTCGTTAGCGGGACTTGTCACCGGGGAGCTGTTTTTT

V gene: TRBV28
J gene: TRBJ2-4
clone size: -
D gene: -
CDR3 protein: CASSFGTAKNIQYF
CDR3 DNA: TGTGCCAGCAGTTTTGGGACGGCCAAAAACATTCAGTACTTC

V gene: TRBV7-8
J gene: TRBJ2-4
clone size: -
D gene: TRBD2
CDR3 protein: CASSFPSGTSGIVTKNIQYF
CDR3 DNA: TGTGCCAGCAGCTTCCCGTCCGGGACTAGCGGGATCGTAACCAAAAACATTCAGTACTTC